Following are 27 T cell receptor beta chains from one sample sequenced in a study. TCRdb re-analysed the RT-PCR reads in MiXCR, keeping a single row per CDR3 protein. The data contain hundreds of thousands of distinct CDR3 sequences, about 14% of them singletons. Sequencing was performed on memory CD4+ T cells from blood. Receptors were obtained from a female donor in good health, serving as a healthy control.

This clonotype has just a few counts. The chain joins TRBV7-8 to TRBJ1-2, with 7 bases matching TRBD1. CDR3 length equals 13 residues. Germline trimming cut 5 bases from V and 4 bases from J; bases unmatched to any gene: 4. Germline CDR1 is SGHVS and CDR2 is FQNEAQ. This CDR3 is CASSPRQGYGYTF. The DNA of the CDR3 is TGTGCCAGCAGCCCTCGACAGGGCTATGGCTACACCTTC.

This clonotype was observed a few times. This chain connects TRBV6-5 to TRBJ1-5; tentatively, D is TRBD1 (6 bases). Germline-derived CDR1 and CDR2 are MNHEY and SVGAGI. V was clipped by 6 bases and J by 4 bases, with 10 bases between them. The length of the CDR3 is 13 residues. The CDR3 loop is CASSIQGNQPQHF. In nucleotides, the CDR3 is TGTGCCAGCAGCATCCAGGGGAATCAGCCCCAGCATTTT.

There are many counts of this clonotype. A junction end diverges from the germline sequence, so it may reflect a read error. This rearrangement joins TRBV5-1 to TRBJ2-6, with D tentatively TRBD2 (6 bases). CDR3 size: 17 residues. The germline CDR1 and CDR2 sequences are SGHRS and YFSETQ. CDR3 amino acids: CASSLGTGGSGANVLTF. CDR3 DNA: TGTGCCAGCAGCTTAGGAACAGGAGGGTCCGGGGCCAACGTCCTGACTTTC.

This clonotype was seen a few times. The rearrangement joins TRBV24-1 to TRBJ2-2; D is possibly TRBD1 (6 bases). Trimming shortened V by 4 bases and J by 1 base, and 15 bases separated the two germline ends. CDR3 length: 17 residues. Germline loops: CDR1 KGHDR, CDR2 SFDVKD. The CDR3, as DNA: TGTGCCACCAGTGACATTACAGGGAGTCGGAACACCGGGGAGCTGTTTTTT. This encodes CATSDITGSRNTGELFF.

This clonotype turned up a few times. V usage is TRBV10-3 and J usage is TRBJ2-4, with D possibly being TRBD1 (6 bases). This CDR3 spans 13 amino acids. The germline gives CDR1 ENHRY, CDR2 SYGVKD. V was pared by 6 bases and J by 7 bases, with 13 bases between. CDR3 sequence reads: CAISRDIPNIQYF. The DNA for the CDR3 is TGTGCCATCAGCCGGGACATACCCAACATTCAGTACTTC.

This clonotype was counted many times. The J gene is TRBJ2-7, the V gene TRBV5-1; D is possibly TRBD2 (5 bases). V lost 4 bases to trimming and J lost 2 bases, with 10 bases between them. The CDR3 has 13 residues. Germline CDR1 reads SGHRS; CDR2 reads YFSETQ. Here the CDR3 reads CASSHREAYEQYF. In DNA form, the CDR3 reads TGCGCCAGCAGCCACCGGGAAGCCTACGAGCAGTACTTC.

This clonotype came up a few times. The chain links TRBV3-1 to TRBJ2-1; no definite D call. CDR1 is LGHDT and CDR2 is YNNKEL in the germline V gene (reference sequence). The ends were cut back, 0 bases at V and 10 bases at J, with 7 bases in the middle. This CDR3 contains 12 residues. The CDR3 nucleotides read TGTGCCAGCAGCCAAGATACGCGGGAGCAGTTCTTC. Its translation is CASSQDTREQFF.

In its sample, this clonotype was seen many times. V is TRBV20-1 and J is TRBJ1-4, with 7 bases identical to TRBD1. Germline V lookup: CDR1 DFQATT, CDR2 SNEGSKA (reference sequence). This CDR3 spans 12 amino acids. Trimming took 5 bases from V and 8 from J; bases not matched to a gene: 5. The CDR3 DNA sequence: TGCAGTGCTCAACAGGGGCGGGAAAAACTGTTTTTT. This encodes CSAQQGREKLFF.

A few counts support this clonotype. The rearrangement links TRBV12-3 or TRBV12-4 to TRBJ2-7, with 11 bases fitting TRBD2. This CDR3 contains 17 residues. V shed 2 bases, J shed 4 bases, and the junction held 10 bases outside the gene matches. CDR3 sequence: CASSLTYLTSGGYEQYF. The DNA for the CDR3 is TGTGCCAGCAGTTTAACCTACCTCACTAGCGGGGGTTACGAGCAGTACTTC.

The genes are TRBV11-3 and TRBJ2-5; D is possibly TRBD2 (5 bases). The CDR3 is 18 residues long. Germline values: CDR1 SGHNT, CDR2 YENEEA. The ends were cut back, 1 base at V and 5 bases at J, with 23 bases in the middle. The CDR3 protein is CASSLGHASGSQFETQYF. In DNA, the CDR3 is TGTGCCAGCAGCTTAGGCCATGCCTCGGGATCCCAATTTGAGACCCAGTACTTC.

This clonotype has more than one count but fewer than ten. CDR3 in DNA: TGCGCCAGCAGCTTGGTGGGGGCCGCTGAAGCTTTCTTT. Residues: CASSLVGAAEAFF. The V call is TRBV5-1, the J call TRBJ1-1, with a weak D call TRBD1 (6 bases). Germline V gene lookup returns CDR1 SGHRS and CDR2 YFSETQ. The V gene lost 0 bases and the J gene lost 6 bases, with 9 bases spanning the gap. The CDR3 consists of 13 residues.

Remarks on this clonotype: The junction departs from germline at one end; a sequencing error may be responsible. The genes are TRBV20-1 and TRBJ2-7, with a weak D call TRBD2 (5 bases). The CDR3 has 12 amino acids. Germline CDR1 and CDR2: DFQATT and SNEGSKA (reference sequence). In DNA form, the CDR3 reads TGCAGTACTAGAGATAATCCCGCCGAGCAGTACTTC. Translating gives CSTRDNPAEQYF.

Worth noting for this clonotype: A read error may explain this, as a much larger clone is one base away. This chain connects TRBV6-5 to TRBJ2-5; TRBD2 matches at 10 bases. The length of the CDR3 is 17 residues. The ends lost 2 bases at V and 5 bases at J; junction bases unmatched: 11. CDR1 is MNHEY, CDR2 SVGAGI, per germline. CDR3 nucleotides: TGTGCCAGCAGTTACGGCTGGACTAGCGGCCTCCCGGAGACCCAGTACTTC. This gives the protein CASSYGWTSGLPETQYF.

This clonotype has more than one count but fewer than ten. The chain uses TRBV24-1 and TRBJ1-6; perhaps TRBD1 as D (5 bases). Germline-derived CDR1 and CDR2 are KGHDR and SFDVKD. The length of the CDR3 is 14 residues. V lost 3 bases and J lost 7, with 9 bases in between. The chain's CDR3 is CATSDGASNSPLHF. The CDR3 nucleotides read TGTGCCACCAGTGATGGGGCCTCAAATTCACCCCTCCACTTT.

CDR3 DNA sequence: TGTGCCAGCAGTATCCACAGGGTTGCAGATACGCAGTATTTT. This gives the protein CASSIHRVADTQYF. The rearrangement uses TRBV27 and TRBJ2-3; D is possibly TRBD1 (6 bases). Germline V lookup: CDR1 MNHEY, CDR2 SMNVEV (reference sequence). CDR3 length: 14 residues. V lost 5 bases to trimming and J lost 4 bases, with 13 bases between them.

This chain joins TRBV6-5 and TRBJ2-7, with 9 bases identical to TRBD1. V trimming: 2 bases; J trimming: 3 bases; junction bases outside the gene matches: 8. The CDR3 extends over 16 amino acids. The germline CDR1 and CDR2 sequences are MNHEY and SVGAGI. The CDR3 reads CASSYHGTGSFYEQYF. The CDR3 bases are TGTGCCAGCAGTTACCACGGGACAGGGAGCTTCTACGAGCAGTACTTC.

This rearrangement joins TRBV5-1 to TRBJ2-1; D unclear. V lost 4 bases and J 9 bases, leaving 11 bases between the germline ends. Germline values: CDR1 SGHRS, CDR2 YFSETQ. CDR3 length: 12 amino acids. CDR3 DNA: TGCGCCAGCAGCGGCAGGCGGCCTGAGCAGTTCTTC. This translates into CASSGRRPEQFF.

The V call is TRBV28, the J call TRBJ1-5; tentative D call: TRBD1 (5 bases). Looked up from germline, CDR1 is MDHEN and CDR2 is SYDVKM. CDR3 length: 15 amino acids. Between the trimmed V and J ends, which lost 7 bases and 5 bases, there was a span of 18 bases. CDR3 amino acids: CASTPGGGGDQPQHF. CDR3 DNA sequence: TGTGCCAGCACCCCTGGTGGGGGAGGGGATCAGCCCCAGCATTTT.

This clonotype was seen at least ten times. The gene calls are TRBV5-1 and TRBJ2-5, with a weak D call TRBD2 (5 bases). The CDR3 is 14 residues long. Germline V lookup: CDR1 SGHRS, CDR2 YFSETQ. V was cut by 0 bases and J by 1 base, with 7 bases left in between. The CDR3 coding sequence is TGCGCCAGCAGCTTGGGGAGGCGCCAAGAGACCCAGTACTTC. It is translated as CASSLGRRQETQYF.

This clonotype was detected only a few times. The chain has TRBV20-1 and TRBJ1-2; D call uncertain. Germline V gene lookup returns CDR1 DFQATT and CDR2 SNEGSKA (reference sequence). This CDR3 contains 12 residues. V shed 1 base and J shed 8 bases, with 11 bases lying between them. CDR3 bases: TGCAGTGCTAGAGTGGGCAAGGAGGGCTACACCTTC. The encoded protein is CSARVGKEGYTF.

The J gene is TRBJ2-5, the V gene TRBV29-1, with D maybe TRBD2 (5 bases). The CDR3 loop spans 11 amino acids. The V end lost 8 bases, the J end lost 2 bases, and 9 bases lay between the germline ends. Looked up from germline, CDR1 is SQVTM and CDR2 is ANQGSEA. This chain's CDR3 is CSSRLQETQYF. CDR3 DNA: TGCAGCTCGAGACTACAAGAGACCCAGTACTTC.

This chain connects TRBV5-1 to TRBJ2-2; D is perhaps TRBD1 or TRBD2 (5 bases each). From germline, CDR1 is SGHRS and CDR2 YFSETQ. This CDR3 has 15 amino acids. Trimming stripped 7 bases from V and 0 bases from J, with 13 bases between. Written as DNA, the CDR3 is TGCGCCAGCTACAATGGGGGTACGAACACCGGGGAGCTGTTTTTT. Protein product: CASYNGGTNTGELFF. The whole variable domain, filled in from reference TRBV5-1 and TRBJ2-2, reads KAGVTQTPRYLIKTRGQQVTLSCSPISGHRSVSWYQQTPGQGLQFLFEYFSETQRNKGNFPGRFSGRQFSNSRSEMNVSTLELGDSALYLCASYNGGTNTGELFFGEGSRLTVL.

This clonotype was found many times. The rearrangement links TRBV6-5 to TRBJ1-4; 8 bases line up with TRBD1. The V and J ends lost 7 bases and 5 bases, in that order; junction bases with no gene match: 15. Looked up from germline, CDR1 is MNHEY and CDR2 is SVGAGI. The CDR3 has 17 residues. The CDR3 sequence is CASTNLPQGAGNEKLFF. The CDR3 DNA reads as TGTGCCAGCACCAACCTTCCCCAGGGGGCAGGGAATGAAAAACTGTTTTTT.

The genes are TRBV6-5 and TRBJ2-5; possible D gene TRBD1, 5 bases. This CDR3 contains 16 residues. Germline CDR1 is MNHEY and CDR2 is SVGAGI. V lost 3 bases and J lost 4, with 18 bases in between. This chain's CDR3 is CASSYRGQGFRETQYF. The CDR3 bases are TGTGCCAGCAGTTATAGGGGCCAGGGTTTCCGAGAGACCCAGTACTTC.

This clonotype was recorded at least ten times. The rearrangement joins TRBV28 to TRBJ2-3, with D perhaps TRBD1 (5 bases). There are 12 residues in the CDR3. The V gene's germline CDR1 is MDHEN and CDR2 SYDVKM. The ends were cut back, 5 bases at V and 5 bases at J, with 8 bases in the middle. CDR3 loop: CASSPGRDTQYF. The CDR3 bases are TGTGCCAGCAGTCCAGGGCGAGATACGCAGTATTTT.

This clonotype was found a few times. The genes are TRBV5-1 and TRBJ2-1; TRBD2 matches 7 bases. Per germline, CDR1 SGHRS and CDR2 YFSETQ. V was pared by 2 bases and J by 0 bases, with 5 bases of the junction left unmatched. The CDR3 is 16 amino acids. DNA of the CDR3: TGCGCCAGCAGCTTAACACTAGCGTCCTCCTACAATGAGCAGTTCTTC. It codes for CASSLTLASSYNEQFF.

This clonotype was seen many times. The genes are TRBV4-3 and TRBJ1-2; D is undetermined. The germline V gene encodes CDR1 LGHNA and CDR2 YSLEER. V dropped 2 bases and J dropped 2 bases, with 9 bases sitting between them. The CDR3 is 14 residues long. CDR3 in amino acids: CASSQSTTNYGYTF. The CDR3 nucleotides are TGCGCCAGCAGCCAATCTACAACAAACTATGGCTACACCTTC.